The rows below give T cell receptor beta chains drawn from one sample of a study of T cells in Graves' hyperthyroidism and ophthalmopathy. TCRdb ran MiXCR on the multiplex PCR reads and lists one entry per CDR3 protein. The sample contains 250,000 to 300,000 distinct CDR3 sequences, about 13% of which appear only once. Input material: blood. All receptors derive from a woman in her thirties or forties with Graves' hyperthyroidism. CDR3s include the opening cysteine and the closing phenylalanine or tryptophan. The order of the fields is clone size, V gene, D gene, J gene, CDR3 protein, CDR3 DNA. D genes are given only for firm matches. Not all rows give a size; the values are once, few, many and, for expanded clones, a class.

abundance: many; v_gene: TRBV3-1; d_gene: -; j_gene: TRBJ2-2; CDR3aa: CASSLGVGGAGELFF; CDR3nt: TGTGCCAGCAGCTTGGGCGTTGGAGGTGCCGGGGAGCTGTTTTTT
abundance: many; v_gene: TRBV7-2; d_gene: TRBD2; j_gene: TRBJ2-3; CDR3aa: CASSPRLAGAADTQYF; CDR3nt: TGTGCCAGCAGCCCGCGACTAGCGGGAGCGGCAGATACGCAGTATTTT
abundance: -; v_gene: TRBV6-2/TRBV6-3; d_gene: TRBD1; j_gene: TRBJ1-2; CDR3aa: CATGPGQSNYGYTF; CDR3nt: TGTGCCACCGGACCGGGACAGTCTAACTATGGCTACACCTTC
abundance: -; v_gene: TRBV7-2; d_gene: -; j_gene: TRBJ1-6; CDR3aa: CASSLSHLTAGYNIPLHF; CDR3nt: TGTGCCAGCAGCTTATCCCACCTGACGGCGGGTTATAATATACCCCTCCACTTT
abundance: once; v_gene: TRBV24-1; d_gene: -; j_gene: TRBJ2-2; CDR3aa: CATSDVGSTNTGELFF; CDR3nt: TGTGCCACCAGTGACGTGGGATCCACGAACACCGGGGAGCTGTTTTTT
abundance: many; v_gene: TRBV20-1; d_gene: -; j_gene: TRBJ1-2; CDR3aa: CSARDPRGNYGYTF; CDR3nt: TGCAGTGCTAGAGATCCAAGGGGAAACTATGGCTACACCTTC
abundance: many; v_gene: TRBV28; d_gene: -; j_gene: TRBJ1-1; CDR3aa: CASSSMNTEAFF; CDR3nt: TGTGCCAGCAGTTCCATGAACACTGAAGCTTTCTTT
abundance: -; v_gene: TRBV6-1; d_gene: -; j_gene: TRBJ1-5; CDR3aa: CVSRRDVGYQPQHF; CDR3nt: TGTGTCAGCAGACGTGACGTTGGGTATCAGCCCCAGCATTTT
abundance: many; v_gene: TRBV20-1; d_gene: -; j_gene: TRBJ2-5; CDR3aa: CSAIPWGRETQYF; CDR3nt: TGCAGTGCAATCCCGTGGGGGCGGGAGACCCAGTACTTC
abundance: -; v_gene: TRBV3-1; d_gene: -; j_gene: TRBJ1-1; CDR3aa: CASRNRVNTEAFF; CDR3nt: TGTGCCAGCCGGAACAGGGTGAACACTGAAGCCTTCTTT
abundance: many; v_gene: TRBV24-1; d_gene: -; j_gene: TRBJ2-2; CDR3aa: CATSGLWDTGELFF; CDR3nt: TGTGCCACCAGTGGGCTTTGGGACACCGGGGAGCTGTTTTTT
abundance: many; v_gene: TRBV28; d_gene: -; j_gene: TRBJ2-7; CDR3aa: CASFKQSSYEQYF; CDR3nt: TGTGCCAGCTTTAAACAGAGCTCCTACGAGCAGTACTTC
abundance: -; v_gene: TRBV20-1; d_gene: TRBD1; j_gene: TRBJ2-7; CDR3aa: CSAREGQGVGEQYF; CDR3nt: TGCAGTGCTAGAGAGGGACAGGGGGTGGGTGAGCAGTACTTC
abundance: many; v_gene: TRBV28; d_gene: -; j_gene: TRBJ2-1; CDR3aa: CASNLGLETYNEQFF; CDR3nt: TGTGCCAGCAACCTGGGGTTAGAGACCTACAATGAGCAGTTCTTC
abundance: many; v_gene: TRBV20-1; d_gene: TRBD1; j_gene: TRBJ1-1; CDR3aa: CSAGTGGMTTEAFF; CDR3nt: TGCAGTGCTGGGACAGGGGGTATGACCACTGAAGCTTTCTTT
abundance: many; v_gene: TRBV27; d_gene: -; j_gene: TRBJ2-5; CDR3aa: CASSGVGETQYF; CDR3nt: TGTGCCAGCAGTGGGGTGGGAGAGACCCAGTACTTC
abundance: -; v_gene: TRBV20-1; d_gene: -; j_gene: TRBJ1-1; CDR3aa: CSAPFGRNTEAFF; CDR3nt: TGCAGTGCTCCTTTTGGGCGGAACACTGAAGCTTTCTTT
abundance: many; v_gene: TRBV9; d_gene: TRBD2; j_gene: TRBJ2-7; CDR3aa: CASSAGREGYEQYF; CDR3nt: TGTGCCAGCAGCGCCGGACGGGAGGGCTACGAGCAGTACTTC
abundance: many; v_gene: TRBV20-1; d_gene: TRBD2; j_gene: TRBJ2-7; CDR3aa: CSADGPAGGYEQYF; CDR3nt: TGCAGTGCCGATGGACCAGCGGGAGGCTACGAGCAGTACTTC
abundance: many; v_gene: TRBV10-3; d_gene: TRBD1; j_gene: TRBJ1-1; CDR3aa: CAIRERDSHTEAFF; CDR3nt: TGTGCCATCAGGGAAAGGGACAGCCATACTGAAGCTTTCTTT
abundance: -; v_gene: TRBV3-1; d_gene: -; j_gene: TRBJ2-7; CDR3aa: CASSQAVGVHEQYF; CDR3nt: TGTGCCAGCAGCCAAGCAGTGGGCGTCCACGAGCAGTACTTC
abundance: few; v_gene: TRBV20-1; d_gene: -; j_gene: TRBJ2-3; CDR3aa: CSASRPSIDTQCF; CDR3nt: TGCAGTGCTAGTAGGCCGAGCATAGATACGCAGTGTTTT
abundance: many; v_gene: TRBV5-8; d_gene: -; j_gene: TRBJ2-2; CDR3aa: CASSFSGNTGELFF; CDR3nt: TGTGCCAGCAGCTTTAGCGGGAACACCGGGGAGCTGTTTTTT
abundance: many; v_gene: TRBV28; d_gene: TRBD1; j_gene: TRBJ1-5; CDR3aa: CASSPGTGVLKEPQHF; CDR3nt: TGTGCCAGCAGTCCCGGGACAGGGGTCCTCAAGGAGCCCCAGCATTTT
abundance: many; v_gene: TRBV15; d_gene: -; j_gene: TRBJ1-5; CDR3aa: CATSRGLGARQPQHF; CDR3nt: TGTGCCACCAGCAGAGGACTGGGGGCGCGTCAGCCCCAGCATTTT
abundance: many; v_gene: TRBV20-1; d_gene: TRBD1; j_gene: TRBJ2-7; CDR3aa: CSASAPGQGKGEQYF; CDR3nt: TGCAGTGCTAGTGCCCCGGGACAGGGGAAGGGCGAGCAGTACTTC
abundance: many; v_gene: TRBV12-3/TRBV12-4; d_gene: -; j_gene: TRBJ2-3; CDR3aa: CASTSHREGDTQYF; CDR3nt: TGTGCCAGCACCTCCCACAGGGAAGGAGATACGCAGTATTTT
abundance: many; v_gene: TRBV5-1; d_gene: -; j_gene: TRBJ2-3; CDR3aa: CASSLARGTDTQYF; CDR3nt: TGCGCCAGCAGCTTGGCCAGGGGTACGGATACGCAGTATTTT
abundance: many; v_gene: TRBV7-9; d_gene: -; j_gene: TRBJ2-3; CDR3aa: CASRWSGEVTDTQYF; CDR3nt: TGTGCCAGCAGATGGTCGGGGGAGGTTACAGATACGCAGTATTTT
abundance: many; v_gene: TRBV7-9; d_gene: -; j_gene: TRBJ1-5; CDR3aa: CASSLDGGDGPPQHF; CDR3nt: TGTGCCAGCAGCTTAGACGGGGGGGATGGTCCCCCCCAGCATTTT
abundance: many; v_gene: TRBV20-1; d_gene: TRBD2; j_gene: TRBJ2-1; CDR3aa: CSARGLAGRRSYNEQFF; CDR3nt: TGCAGTGCTAGAGGACTAGCGGGTCGCCGCTCCTACAATGAGCAGTTCTTC